This T cell receptor (beta chain) derives from a study of cytomegalovirus exposure and HLA in healthy donors. Regarding this clone: The antigen remains unidentified.

In the PCR, 60 Vbeta and 13 Jbeta primers were used. Some clones are missing from TCRdb's copy, which holds only in-frame ones; the method was immunoSEQ multiplex PCR. The sample shows around 200,000 clones, roughly 80% of them seen only once. CDR1 is SQVTM and CDR2 is ANQGSEA in the germline V gene. The V and J ends lost 4 bases and 6 bases respectively, with 13 bases between them. CDR3 length: 13 amino acids. General study points: Differences between HLA loci emerged in a later analysis of TCR association rates, with DRB1 most and HLA-C fewest.

The sequenced material came from PBMCs. The rearrangement links TRBV29-1 to TRBJ1-5; a weak D match, TRBD1 (5 bases). The receptor was isolated from a female donor in good health and CMV-seronegative. CDR3 loop: CSVVGGAGQPQHF. The CDR3 DNA follows: TGCAGCGTTGTTGGGGGAGCGGGTCAGCCCCAGCATTTT.